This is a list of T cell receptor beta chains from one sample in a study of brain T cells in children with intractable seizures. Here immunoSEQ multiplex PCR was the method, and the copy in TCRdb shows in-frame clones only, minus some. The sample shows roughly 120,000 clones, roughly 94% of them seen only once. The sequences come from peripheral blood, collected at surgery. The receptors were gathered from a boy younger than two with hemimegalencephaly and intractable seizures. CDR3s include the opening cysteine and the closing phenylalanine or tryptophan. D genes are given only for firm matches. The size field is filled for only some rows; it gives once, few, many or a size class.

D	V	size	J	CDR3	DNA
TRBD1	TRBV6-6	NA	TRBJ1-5	CASRDRGGQPQHF	TGTGCCAGCCGGGACAGGGGTGGTCAGCCCCAGCATTTT
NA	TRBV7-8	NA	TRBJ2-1	CASSFPLNEQFF	TGTGCCAGCAGCTTCCCTCTGAATGAGCAGTTCTTC
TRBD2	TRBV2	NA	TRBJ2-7	CASRGLAGGPSEQYF	TGTGCCAGCAGGGGCCTAGCGGGAGGTCCCAGCGAGCAGTACTTC
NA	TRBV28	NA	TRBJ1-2	CASFPTGGVYGYTF	TGTGCCAGCTTCCCGACAGGCGGCGTCTATGGCTACACCTTC
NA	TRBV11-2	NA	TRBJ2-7	CASSLVSTDRGYEQYF	TGTGCCAGCAGCTTAGTCTCGACAGATCGTGGGTACGAGCAGTACTTC
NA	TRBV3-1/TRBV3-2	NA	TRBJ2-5	CASSQDYWRTQYF	TGTGCCAGCAGCCAAGATTATTGGAGAACCCAGTACTTC
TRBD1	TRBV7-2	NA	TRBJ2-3	CASSLSGQGQADTQYF	TGTGCCAGCAGCTTATCGGGACAGGGTCAGGCTGATACGCAGTATTTT
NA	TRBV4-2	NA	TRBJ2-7	CASSHTVGGYEQYF	TGTGCCAGCAGCCATACCGTAGGGGGGTACGAGCAGTACTTC
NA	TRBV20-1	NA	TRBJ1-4	CSASRENEKLFF	TGCAGTGCTAGTAGAGAGAATGAAAAACTGTTTTTT
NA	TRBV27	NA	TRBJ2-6	CASSFGTVPGANVLTF	TGTGCCAGCAGTTTTGGTACGGTTCCTGGGGCCAACGTCCTGACTTTC
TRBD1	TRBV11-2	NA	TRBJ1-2	CASSLTPFGTDYGYTF	TGTGCCAGCAGCTTAACCCCTTTTGGGACAGACTATGGCTACACCTTC
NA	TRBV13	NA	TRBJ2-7	CASSPRVAASYEQYF	TGTGCCAGCAGCCCCCGCGTCGCGGCCTCCTACGAGCAGTACTTC
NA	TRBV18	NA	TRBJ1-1	CASSPPGNTEAFF	TGTGCCAGCTCACCACCGGGGAACACTGAAGCTTTCTTT
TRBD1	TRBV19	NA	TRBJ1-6	CASSTGTGGSPLHF	TGTGCCAGTAGTACTGGGACAGGGGGCTCACCCCTCCACTTT
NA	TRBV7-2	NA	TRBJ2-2	CASSLAGNTGELFF	TGTGCCAGCAGCTTAGCGGGGAACACCGGGGAGCTGTTTTTT
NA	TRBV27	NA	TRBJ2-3	CASSLIQSTDTQYF	TGTGCCAGCAGTTTAATACAGAGCACAGATACGCAGTATTTT
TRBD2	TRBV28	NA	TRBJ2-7	CASSPAGDPYEQYF	TGTGCCAGCAGCCCGGCGGGGGATCCGTACGAGCAGTACTTC
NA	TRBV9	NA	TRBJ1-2	CASSVEEGRGYTF	TGTGCCAGCAGCGTAGAAGAAGGTAGGGGCTACACCTTC
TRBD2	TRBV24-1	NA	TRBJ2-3	CATSGQSAGGADTQYF	TGTGCCACCAGTGGGCAATCAGCGGGAGGTGCGGATACGCAGTATTTT
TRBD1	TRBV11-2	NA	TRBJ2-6	CASTGDRSDSGANVLTF	TGTGCCAGCACCGGGGACAGGTCCGACTCTGGGGCCAACGTCCTGACTTTC
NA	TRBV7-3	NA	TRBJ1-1	CASSQRGERAFF	TGTGCCAGCAGCCAGCGGGGCGAGCGGGCTTTCTTT
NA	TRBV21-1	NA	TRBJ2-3	CASSKLATDTQYF	TGTGCCAGCAGCAAACTAGCGACAGATACGCAGTATTTT
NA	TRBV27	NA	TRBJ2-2	CASSFSHTGELFF	TGTGCCAGCAGTTTTTCTCACACCGGGGAGCTGTTTTTT
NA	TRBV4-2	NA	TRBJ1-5	CASSQDNSNQPQHF	TGTGCCAGCAGCCAAGATAACAGCAATCAGCCCCAGCATTTT
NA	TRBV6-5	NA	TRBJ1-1	CASNTGSLRVAFF	TGTGCCAGCAACACGGGATCCCTCAGAGTAGCTTTCTTT
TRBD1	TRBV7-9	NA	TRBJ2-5	CASSLSPGGAETQYF	TGTGCCAGCAGCTTGTCTCCAGGGGGCGCCGAGACCCAGTACTTC
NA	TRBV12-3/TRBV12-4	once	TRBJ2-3	CASTSTQYF	TGTGCCAGCACGAGCACGCAGTATTTT
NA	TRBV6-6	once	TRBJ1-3	CASSIPGPGNTIYF	TGTGCCAGCAGTATTCCAGGTCCAGGAAACACCATATATTTT
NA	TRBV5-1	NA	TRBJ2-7	CASMVGYYEQYF	TGCGCCAGCATGGTCGGATACTACGAGCAGTACTTC
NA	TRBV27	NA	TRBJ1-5	CAGPRANINQPQHF	TGTGCCGGGCCCCGGGCTAATATCAATCAGCCCCAGCATTTT
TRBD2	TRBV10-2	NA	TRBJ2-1	CASSGTSGFYNEQFF	TGCGCCAGCAGTGGGACTAGCGGGTTCTACAATGAGCAGTTCTTC
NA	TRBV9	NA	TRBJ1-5	CASSVHTSNQPQHF	TGTGCCAGCAGCGTACACACGAGCAATCAGCCCCAGCATTTT
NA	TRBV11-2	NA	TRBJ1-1	CASSPDRGTEAFF	TGTGCCAGCAGTCCTGACAGAGGCACTGAAGCTTTCTTT
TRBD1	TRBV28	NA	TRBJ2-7	CASSFTWDRGSSYEQYF	TGTGCCAGCAGTTTCACCTGGGACAGGGGTTCCTCCTACGAGCAGTACTTC
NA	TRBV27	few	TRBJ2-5	CASSRNLLGETQYF	TGTGCCAGCAGTAGGAACCTTTTGGGGGAGACCCAGTACTTC
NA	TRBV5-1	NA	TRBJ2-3	CASSLVKTTDTQYF	TGCGCCAGCAGCTTGGTTAAGACCACAGATACGCAGTATTTT
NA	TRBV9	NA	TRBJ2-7	CASSVEGWGEQYF	TGTGCCAGCAGCGTGGAGGGTTGGGGCGAGCAGTACTTC
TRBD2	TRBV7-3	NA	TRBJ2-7	CASSPGGLAGIYEQYF	TGTGCCAGCAGCCCTGGGGGACTAGCGGGAATCTACGAGCAGTACTTC
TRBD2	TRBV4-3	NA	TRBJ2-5	CASSLAGGATQYF	TGCGCCAGCAGCTTAGCGGGAGGGGCGACCCAGTACTTC
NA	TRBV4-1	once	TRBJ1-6	CASSQGQLYNSPLHF	TGCGCCAGCAGCCAAGGACAGTTATATAATTCACCCCTCCACTTT
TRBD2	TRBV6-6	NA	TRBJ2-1	CASRPGTSGTYNEQFF	TGTGCCAGCAGGCCGGGAACTAGCGGGACGTACAATGAGCAGTTCTTC
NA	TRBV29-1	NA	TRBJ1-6	CSTGENSPLHF	TGCAGCACCGGAGAAAATTCACCCCTCCACTTT
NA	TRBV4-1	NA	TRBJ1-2	CASSQDKPGLYGYTF	TGCGCCAGCAGCCAAGATAAACCAGGGCTCTATGGCTACACCTTC
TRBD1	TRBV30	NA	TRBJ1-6	CAWSVRVRGLSPLHF	TGTGCCTGGAGTGTACGGGTCAGGGGGCTTTCACCCCTCCACTTT
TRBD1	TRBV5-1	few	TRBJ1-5	CASSSGQGNQPQHF	TGCGCCAGCAGCTCGGGACAGGGCAATCAGCCCCAGCATTTT
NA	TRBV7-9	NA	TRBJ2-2	CASSFTGELFF	TGTGCCAGCAGCTTCACCGGGGAGCTGTTTTTT
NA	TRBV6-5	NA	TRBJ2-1	CARFPYNEQFF	TGTGCCCGATTCCCGTACAATGAGCAGTTCTTC
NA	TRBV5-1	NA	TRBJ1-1	CASRLGWAEAFF	TGCGCCAGCAGATTGGGGTGGGCTGAAGCTTTCTTT
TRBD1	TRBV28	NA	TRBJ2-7	CASSPGTDRYEQYF	TGTGCCAGCTCACCCGGGACAGACCGCTACGAGCAGTACTTC
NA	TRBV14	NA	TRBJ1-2	CASSPTISGGGYTF	TGTGCCAGCAGCCCCACGATATCGGGGGGTGGCTACACCTTC
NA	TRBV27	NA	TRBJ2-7	CASSRQVGETYEQYF	TGTGCCAGCAGCCGACAGGTTGGAGAAACCTACGAGCAGTACTTC
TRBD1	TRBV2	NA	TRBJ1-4	CASCRDRGGKLFF	TGTGCCAGCTGCCGGGACAGAGGGGGAAAACTGTTTTTT
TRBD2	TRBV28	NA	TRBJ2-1	CASSISGGDYNEQFF	TGTGCCAGCAGCATCAGTGGGGGGGATTACAATGAGCAGTTCTTC
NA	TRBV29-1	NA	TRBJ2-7	CSVTVSSYEQYF	TGCAGCGTTACCGTTAGCTCCTACGAGCAGTACTTC
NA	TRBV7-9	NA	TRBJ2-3	CASSLRGRDTQYF	TGTGCCAGCAGCCTCAGGGGGAGGGATACGCAGTATTTT
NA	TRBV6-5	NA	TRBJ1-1	CASRFTGWSTEAFF	TGTGCCAGCAGATTTACAGGGTGGAGCACTGAAGCTTTCTTT
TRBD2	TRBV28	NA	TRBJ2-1	CASSEITSESYNEQFF	TGTGCCAGCAGTGAGATAACTAGCGAATCCTACAATGAGCAGTTCTTC
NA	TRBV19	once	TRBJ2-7	CASSAASGGTYEQYF	TGTGCCAGTAGTGCAGCCTCCGGGGGAACCTACGAGCAGTACTTC